This TCR beta chain was identified in a study of cytomegalovirus exposure and HLA in healthy donors listed by TCRdb under 2017. With regard to the full study: In an earlier analysis of some 550 of the donors, 276 Gb of sequence data and 90 million to 120 million unique TCR beta sequences from 180 million or so T cells were reported. A later genetic analysis took genome-wide SNP genotypes for about 55% of the 666 donors and used that subset as a discovery cohort. Among the roughly 380 genotyped donors, approximately 76% belonged to the genetic ancestry cluster associated with self-reported Caucasian donors. Along with the approximately 700-subject first cohort, a separate validation cohort of over 90 different subjects was used. Every repertoire in the discovery cohort had been generated on one and the same sequencing platform. Both class I and class II loci were covered by HLA typing, at four-digit resolution. Rather than using new phenotypic data, the later analysis identified candidate immune exposures from TCR beta sequences and from how often those sequences occurred across donors. To predict cytomegalovirus infection status, the study brought together high-throughput TCR immunosequencing, statistical association of individual TCRs with disease status, and machine learning. Among a few hundred genotyped donors of the cohort, an average of about 240,000 unique TCR beta nucleotide sequences were sequenced per donor, approximately 20% of them non-productive. To decide whether each TCR beta V gene segment behaved as functional or pseudogenic, an earlier analysis of over 500 of the donors relied on high-throughput TCR beta sequencing. About 300 gigabases of sequencing data and approximately 93 million unique TCR sequences were included in an early release covering about 600 HLA-typed donors. A later analysis re-analyzed previously published TCR beta repertoires from 500 to 700 donors and added high-resolution HLA genotyping to study TCR occurrence patterns. Alongside the repertoire data, information on donor age, sex, ethnicity and CMV serostatus was compiled. About five DR-DQ haplotypes were treated as single units for association and clustering because of strong linkage in the cohort. The study profiled the T cell repertoires of 666 subjects by immunosequencing and related them to cytomegalovirus serostatus. The aim of the study was to test whether cataloging public T cell receptors could identify signatures of past pathogen exposure. The number of donors typed differed by locus, with roughly 629-640 for A, B, C, DRB1 and DQB1, over 500 for DQA1, over 600 for DPA1, and approximately 470 for DPB1.

In total, 630 or so healthy bone marrow donors made up the cohort. All cohort members were sampled while nominally healthy, although unrecorded immune exposures were likely present. The donor tested CMV seropositive and was one of the 289 seropositive cohort members. Every donor gave a peripheral blood sample, and the peripheral blood mononuclear cells from that sample were used for TCR beta sequencing. The Qiagen DNeasy Blood Extraction Kit was used to extract genomic DNA from the blood cell samples. Preparation of the library involved the immunoSEQ multiplex PCR assay. A mixture of 60 forward primers for TCR Vbeta segments and 13 reverse primers for TCR Jbeta segments was used in the multiplex PCR. Amplification of the CDR3 region of rearranged TCR beta genes was performed with a multiplex PCR assay on genomic DNA. The Illumina HiSeq System was used to sequence the amplified TCR beta libraries as 87-base-pair reads. From the authors' description of their analysis: A later analysis tallied tens of millions of unique TCR beta chains across the 550 to 850 repertoires, and roughly 11 million of those chains were shared by two or more donors. Raw reads were error-corrected and collapsed into unique sequences by a nearest-neighbor algorithm in which closely related sequences were merged to remove PCR and sequencing errors. V, D and J gene segments were assigned by aligning CDR3 sequences to IMGT reference sequences. Each retained sequence needed at least a six-nucleotide match to both a V gene segment and a J gene segment. Rearrangements were classified as productive when the CDR3 lacked stop codons and remained in frame with V and J, and all other rearrangements were classified as non-productive. Following IMGT convention, CDR3 was defined as the stretch from the second conserved V-encoded cysteine to the conserved J-encoded phenylalanine. The earlier analysis of fewer than 750 of the donors excluded sequences that lacked an unambiguous match to a single V gene segment. In an earlier analysis of 587 of the donors, a V segment was called functional when productive rearrangements were above 56.7%, and segregating when the standard deviation between donors exceeded 5%. A statistical classification framework was built to diagnose cytomegalovirus status from the catalog of TCR beta chain sequences. V and J gene assignment, in a later analysis, came from comparing TCR nucleotide sequences with IMGT/GENE-DB human TR gene sequences. A later analysis assigned CDR3 sequences and most-parsimonious VDJ recombination scenarios with the TCRdist pipeline. In a later analysis, each TCR beta chain was defined by its CDR3 amino acid sequence together with its V-gene family, and reads lacking a unique V-gene family were excluded. To address suspected cross-contamination and a sequencing artifact, a later analysis removed 450 to 700 highly shared, low-generation-probability nucleotide sequences. A later analysis calculated a clonal expansion index for each public chain from normalized within-repertoire ranks of inferred template counts. In a later analysis, generation probabilities were computed with a VDJ recombination model fitted to out-of-frame rearrangements, and the resulting probabilities were checked against IGoR. Hypergeometric tests were used in a later analysis to score TCR-TCR, TCR-HLA and TCR-CMV co-occurrence, with a repertoire-size bias correction applied to the TCR pairs. False discovery rates were estimated in a later analysis by permuting HLA or CMV assignments 20 times. In a later analysis, co-occurring TCRs were grouped using DBSCAN, and TCRdist sequence similarity was added for clustering within HLA-allele-positive subsets. Co-occurrence clustering excluded repertoires with fewer than 30,000 or more than 120,000 public chains, plus five with anomalous nucleotide sharing. This is the immuneACCESS table as TCRdb keeps it, with only in-frame sequences that have V and J called. A part of the clones is gone; compared with another copy, unresolved V genes explain less than half, and the rest is unexplained. That table gives V, J and clone size, and the DNA gave D and trimming. The table for this sample lists more than 100,000 clones; about 74% of them were counted only once. The ten top clones hold nearly 6% of the sample.

General conclusions and limits of the study: According to a later analysis, most CMV-associated TCR beta chains appeared to be HLA-restricted, and the HLA associations seemed to be driven largely by CMV exposure. Sequencing depth was assumed to be roughly uniform across donors in the presence/absence analyses, though that assumption may not hold. Because counts were too low, seventeen rarely observed V segments, including chromosome 9 orphons, were left out of the earlier analysis of 587 of the donors. A total of 150 to 200 TCR beta chains were listed by the study as associated with cytomegalovirus. A later genetic analysis associated a missense DCLRE1C variant with V-gene and J-gene trimming of TCR beta chains, and an independent cohort replicated the association. Some IMGT-functional V segments, including TRBV6-2 and TRBV6-3, could not be told apart with the 87-base-pair reads, so those segments were excluded. Three of the identified cytomegalovirus-associated TCR beta chains were confirmed in vitro to be specific for cytomegalovirus antigens. Because HLA typing was missing for some donors at each locus, association tests included only the typed subset. At a false discovery rate of 0.05, a later analysis linked 15,000 to 20,000 TCR beta sequences to specific HLA alleles. Broadly in line with IMGT annotations, most TCR beta V segments showed up in productive rearrangements about 87% or about 30% of the time in an earlier analysis of about 500 of the donors. Across donors, most TCR sequences were observed very rarely, whereas some public TCRs were present in many individuals. The only immune exposure information available for the cohort was CMV serostatus. Compared with equally common non-associated chains, HLA-associated TCR beta chains in a later analysis were more clonally expanded and had lower generation probabilities. A later analysis found that TCR association rates varied across HLA loci, with DRB1 alleles showing the most associated TCRs and HLA-C alleles the fewest. The cohort was sequenced for TCR beta chains only, and without alpha or paired-chain data the features that could be detected were limited. Strong co-occurrence of HLA alleles, especially DR and DQ, made assigning TCR associations to individual alleles difficult. A further reported finding was that TCR beta sequences accurately predicted the HLA-A and HLA-B alleles for most subjects in the first cohort. The classifier was reported to diagnose cytomegalovirus status with high specificity and sensitivity in both the original and validation cohorts. Linkage disequilibrium might explain the correlated functional status among segregating V segments, but an unknown experimental factor could not be ruled out. Several of the top co-occurrence clusters appeared to be linked to parvovirus B19, influenza, CMV and Epstein-Barr virus, according to a later analysis. In a later genetic analysis, fewer N-insertions in productive TCRs were reported among donors in an Asian-associated ancestry cluster than the approximately 710-donor mean. The authors suggested that the approach could potentially be generalized to other disease states and immunological phenotypes. A cluster of highly shared sequence variants was judged likely to be a technical artifact of the sequencing pipeline.

A note on this clone: No cognate antigen has been identified for it. Base qualities were left out, and no much larger clone turns up one base away.

Its CDR3 holds 14 amino acids, cysteine through phenylalanine. The only DNA kept is the CDR3, 42 bases in frame from the first base. According to the germline V gene, CDR1 reads SGHTA and CDR2 reads FQGNSA. For this chain, trimming is 5 bases at the V end and 6 bases at the J end, and the number of junction bases without a gene match is 6. Sequencing input: PBMCs. The chain links TRBV7-2 with TRBJ2-2, with 7 bases matching TRBD1. The TCR originated in a woman between 45 and 60 years old in good health and CMV-seropositive. The CDR3 is CASSQSTGSGELFF. The nucleotide sequence reads TGTGCCAGCAGCCAGTCGACAGGGTCCGGGGAGCTGTTTTTT.